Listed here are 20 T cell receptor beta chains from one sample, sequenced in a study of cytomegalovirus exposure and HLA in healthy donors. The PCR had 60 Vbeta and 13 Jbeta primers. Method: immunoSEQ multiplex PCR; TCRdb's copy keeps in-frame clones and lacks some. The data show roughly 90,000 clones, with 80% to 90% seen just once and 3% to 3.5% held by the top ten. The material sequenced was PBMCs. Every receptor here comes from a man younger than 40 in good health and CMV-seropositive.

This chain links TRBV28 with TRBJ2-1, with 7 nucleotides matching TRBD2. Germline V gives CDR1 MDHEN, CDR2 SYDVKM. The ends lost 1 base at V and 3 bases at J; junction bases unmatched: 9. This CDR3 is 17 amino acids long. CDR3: CASSLFAGGSFYNEQFF. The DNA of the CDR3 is TGTGCCAGCAGTTTATTTGCCGGCGGGAGTTTCTACAATGAGCAGTTCTTC.

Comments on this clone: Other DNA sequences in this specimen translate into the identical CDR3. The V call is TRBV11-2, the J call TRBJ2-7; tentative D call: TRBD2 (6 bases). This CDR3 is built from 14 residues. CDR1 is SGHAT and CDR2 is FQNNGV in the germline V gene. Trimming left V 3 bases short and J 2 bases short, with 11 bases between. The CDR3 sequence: CASSLEGGPYEQYF. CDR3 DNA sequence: TGTGCCAGCAGCTTGGAGGGAGGCCCCTACGAGCAGTACTTC.

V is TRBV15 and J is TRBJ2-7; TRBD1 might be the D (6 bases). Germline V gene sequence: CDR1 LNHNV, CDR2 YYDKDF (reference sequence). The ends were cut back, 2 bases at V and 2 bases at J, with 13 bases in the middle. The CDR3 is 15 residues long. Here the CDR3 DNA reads TGTGCCACCAGCAGATCGGGACAAACACCCTACGAGCAGTACTTC. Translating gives CATSRSGQTPYEQYF.

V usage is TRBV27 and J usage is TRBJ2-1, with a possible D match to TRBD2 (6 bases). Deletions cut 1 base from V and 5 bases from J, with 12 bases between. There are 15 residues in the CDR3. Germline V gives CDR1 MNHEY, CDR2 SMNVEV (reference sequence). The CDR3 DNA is TGTGCCAGCAGTTTATACCAGGGACTGAACAATGAGCAGTTCTTC. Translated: CASSLYQGLNNEQFF.

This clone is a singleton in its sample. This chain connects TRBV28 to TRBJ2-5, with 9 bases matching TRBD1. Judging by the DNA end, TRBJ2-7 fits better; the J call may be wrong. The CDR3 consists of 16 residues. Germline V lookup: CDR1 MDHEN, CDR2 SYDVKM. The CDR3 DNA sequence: TGTGCCAGCAGTTTATCGGGACAGGGAACGACCTACGAGCAGTACTTC. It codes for CASSLSGQGTTYEQYF.

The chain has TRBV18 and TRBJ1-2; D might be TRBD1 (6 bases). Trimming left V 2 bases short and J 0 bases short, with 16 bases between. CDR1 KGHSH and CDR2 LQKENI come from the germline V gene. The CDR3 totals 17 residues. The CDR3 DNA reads TGTGCCAGCTCACCAGCGGAAACAGGGACGGCTAACTATGGCTACACCTTC. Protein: CASSPAETGTANYGYTF.

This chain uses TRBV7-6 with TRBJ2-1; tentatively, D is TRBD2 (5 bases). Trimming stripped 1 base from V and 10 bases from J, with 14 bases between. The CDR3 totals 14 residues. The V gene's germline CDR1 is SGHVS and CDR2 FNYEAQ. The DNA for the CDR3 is TGTGCCAGCAGCTTAGTGGAAGCGCCGGGAGAGCAGTTCTTC. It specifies CASSLVEAPGEQFF.

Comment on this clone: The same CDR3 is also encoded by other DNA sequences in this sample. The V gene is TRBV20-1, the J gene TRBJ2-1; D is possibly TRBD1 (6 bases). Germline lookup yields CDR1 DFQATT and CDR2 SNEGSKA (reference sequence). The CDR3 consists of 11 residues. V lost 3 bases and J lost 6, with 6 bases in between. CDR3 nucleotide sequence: TGCAGTGCTAGCAGGGGCAATGAGCAGTTCTTC. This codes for CSASRGNEQFF.

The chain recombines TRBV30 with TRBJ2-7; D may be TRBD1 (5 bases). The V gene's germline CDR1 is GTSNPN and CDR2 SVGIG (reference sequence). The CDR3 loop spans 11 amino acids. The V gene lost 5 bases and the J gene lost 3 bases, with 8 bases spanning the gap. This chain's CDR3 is CAWGQVYEQYF. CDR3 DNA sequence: TGTGCCTGGGGACAAGTCTACGAGCAGTACTTC.

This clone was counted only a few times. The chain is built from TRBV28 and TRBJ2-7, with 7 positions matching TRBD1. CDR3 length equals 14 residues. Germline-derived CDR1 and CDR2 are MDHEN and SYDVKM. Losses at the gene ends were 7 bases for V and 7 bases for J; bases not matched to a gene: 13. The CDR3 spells CASTPTGTVLEQYF. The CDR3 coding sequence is TGTGCCAGCACCCCAACCGGGACAGTTTTAGAGCAGTACTTC. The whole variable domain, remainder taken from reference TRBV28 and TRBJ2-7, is DVKVTQSSRYLVKRTGEKVFLECVQDMDHENMFWYRQDPGLGLRLIYFSYDVKMKEKGDIPEGYSVSREKKERFSLILESASTNQTSMYLCASTPTGTVLEQYFGPGTRLTVT.

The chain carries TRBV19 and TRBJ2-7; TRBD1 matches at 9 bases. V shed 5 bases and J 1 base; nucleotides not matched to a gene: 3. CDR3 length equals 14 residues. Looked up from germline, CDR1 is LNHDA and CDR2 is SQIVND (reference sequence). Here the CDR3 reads CASSAGTGSYEQYF. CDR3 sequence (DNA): TGTGCCAGTAGTGCCGGGACAGGGTCCTACGAGCAGTACTTC.

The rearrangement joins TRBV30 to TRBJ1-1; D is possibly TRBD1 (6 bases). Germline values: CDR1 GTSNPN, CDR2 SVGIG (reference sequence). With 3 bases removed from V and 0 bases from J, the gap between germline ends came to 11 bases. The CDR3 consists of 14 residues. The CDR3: CAWRRQELNTEAFF. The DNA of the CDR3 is TGTGCCTGGAGGCGACAGGAATTGAACACTGAAGCTTTCTTT.

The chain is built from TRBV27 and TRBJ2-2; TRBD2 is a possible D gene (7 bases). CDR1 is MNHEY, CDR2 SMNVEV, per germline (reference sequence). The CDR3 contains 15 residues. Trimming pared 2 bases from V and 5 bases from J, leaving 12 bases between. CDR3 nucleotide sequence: TGTGCCAGCAGTTTAAGGGGGGGCGGAACCGGGGAGCTGTTTTTT. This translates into CASSLRGGGTGELFF.

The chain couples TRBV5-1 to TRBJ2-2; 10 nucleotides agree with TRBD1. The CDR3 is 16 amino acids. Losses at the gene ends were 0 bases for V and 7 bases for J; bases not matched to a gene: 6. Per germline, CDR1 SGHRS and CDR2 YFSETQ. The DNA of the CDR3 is TGCGCCAGCAGCTTGGGTCCCGGACAGGGGGACGGGGAGCTGTTTTTT. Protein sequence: CASSLGPGQGDGELFF. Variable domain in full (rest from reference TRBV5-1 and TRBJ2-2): KAGVTQTPRYLIKTRGQQVTLSCSPISGHRSVSWYQQTPGQGLQFLFEYFSETQRNKGNFPGRFSGRQFSNSRSEMNVSTLELGDSALYLCASSLGPGQGDGELFFGEGSRLTVL.

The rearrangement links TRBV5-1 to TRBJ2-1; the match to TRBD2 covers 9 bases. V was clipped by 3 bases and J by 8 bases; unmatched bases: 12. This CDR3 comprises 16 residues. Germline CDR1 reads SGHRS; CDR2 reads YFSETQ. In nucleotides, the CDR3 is TGCGCCAGCAGCTCTGGACTAGCGCCAGCGGGGGATGAGCAGTTCTTC. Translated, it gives CASSSGLAPAGDEQFF.

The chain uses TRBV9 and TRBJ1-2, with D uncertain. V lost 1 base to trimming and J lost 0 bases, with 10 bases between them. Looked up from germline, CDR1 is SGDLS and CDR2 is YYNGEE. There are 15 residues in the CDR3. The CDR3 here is CASSVSWAANYGYTF. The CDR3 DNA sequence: TGTGCCAGCAGCGTATCCTGGGCCGCTAACTATGGCTACACCTTC. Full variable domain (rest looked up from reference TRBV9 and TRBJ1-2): DSGVTQTPKHLITATGQRVTLRCSPRSGDLSVYWYQQSLDQGLQFLIQYYNGEERAKGNILERFSAQQFPDLHSELNLSSLELGDSALYFCASSVSWAANYGYTFGSGTRLTVV.

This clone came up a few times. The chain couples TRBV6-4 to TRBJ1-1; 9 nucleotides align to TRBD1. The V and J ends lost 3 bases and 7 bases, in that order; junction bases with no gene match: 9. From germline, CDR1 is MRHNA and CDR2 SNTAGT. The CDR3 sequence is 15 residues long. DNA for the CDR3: TGTGCCAGCAGTGAACAGGGGGCGATGCGGGGTGAAGCTTTCTTT. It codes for CASSEQGAMRGEAFF.

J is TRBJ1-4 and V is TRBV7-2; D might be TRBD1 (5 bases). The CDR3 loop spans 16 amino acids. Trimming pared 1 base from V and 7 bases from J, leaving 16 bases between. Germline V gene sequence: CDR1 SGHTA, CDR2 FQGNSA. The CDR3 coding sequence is TGTGCCAGCAGCTTAGGACCAGGTTCGGGGGGTGAAAAACTGTTTTTT. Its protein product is CASSLGPGSGGEKLFF.

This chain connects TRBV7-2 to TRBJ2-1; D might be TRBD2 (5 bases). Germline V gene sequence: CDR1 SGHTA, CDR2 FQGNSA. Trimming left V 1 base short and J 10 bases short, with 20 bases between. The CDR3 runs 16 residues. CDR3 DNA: TGTGCCAGCAGCTTAGGATACCACTCCGTGGGAGTAGAGCAGTTCTTC. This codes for CASSLGYHSVGVEQFF.

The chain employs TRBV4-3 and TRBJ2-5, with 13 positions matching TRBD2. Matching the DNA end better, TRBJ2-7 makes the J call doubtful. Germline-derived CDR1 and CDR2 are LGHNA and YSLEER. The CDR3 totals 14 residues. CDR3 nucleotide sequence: TGCGCCAGCAGTCGGACTAGCGGGAGTCACGAGCAGTACTTC. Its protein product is CASSRTSGSHEQYF.